This T cell receptor beta chain was sequenced in a study of long-term antiretroviral therapy in people with HIV. Runs used v3.0 of the immunoSEQ assay and were done at survey level. Generated by immunoSEQ multiplex PCR, the TCRdb table keeps only in-frame clones and is missing some. The table lists some 31,000 clones, approximately 90% of them singletons. Trimming took off 6 bases at V and 6 bases at J, with 21 bases between the two ends. CDR1 is GTSNPN, CDR2 SVGIG, per germline (reference sequence). The CDR3 covers 15 residues. The TCR sequence derives from a man aged 18 to 29 with HIV. The sample was unsorted PBMCs, taken 1.1 years after starting antiretroviral therapy. V usage is TRBV30 and J usage is TRBJ2-1; D may be TRBD1 (7 bases). The CDR3: CACHRVQGTSNEQFF. The CDR3 DNA sequence: TGTGCCTGCCACCGGGTACAGGGGACTTCCAATGAGCAGTTCTTC.